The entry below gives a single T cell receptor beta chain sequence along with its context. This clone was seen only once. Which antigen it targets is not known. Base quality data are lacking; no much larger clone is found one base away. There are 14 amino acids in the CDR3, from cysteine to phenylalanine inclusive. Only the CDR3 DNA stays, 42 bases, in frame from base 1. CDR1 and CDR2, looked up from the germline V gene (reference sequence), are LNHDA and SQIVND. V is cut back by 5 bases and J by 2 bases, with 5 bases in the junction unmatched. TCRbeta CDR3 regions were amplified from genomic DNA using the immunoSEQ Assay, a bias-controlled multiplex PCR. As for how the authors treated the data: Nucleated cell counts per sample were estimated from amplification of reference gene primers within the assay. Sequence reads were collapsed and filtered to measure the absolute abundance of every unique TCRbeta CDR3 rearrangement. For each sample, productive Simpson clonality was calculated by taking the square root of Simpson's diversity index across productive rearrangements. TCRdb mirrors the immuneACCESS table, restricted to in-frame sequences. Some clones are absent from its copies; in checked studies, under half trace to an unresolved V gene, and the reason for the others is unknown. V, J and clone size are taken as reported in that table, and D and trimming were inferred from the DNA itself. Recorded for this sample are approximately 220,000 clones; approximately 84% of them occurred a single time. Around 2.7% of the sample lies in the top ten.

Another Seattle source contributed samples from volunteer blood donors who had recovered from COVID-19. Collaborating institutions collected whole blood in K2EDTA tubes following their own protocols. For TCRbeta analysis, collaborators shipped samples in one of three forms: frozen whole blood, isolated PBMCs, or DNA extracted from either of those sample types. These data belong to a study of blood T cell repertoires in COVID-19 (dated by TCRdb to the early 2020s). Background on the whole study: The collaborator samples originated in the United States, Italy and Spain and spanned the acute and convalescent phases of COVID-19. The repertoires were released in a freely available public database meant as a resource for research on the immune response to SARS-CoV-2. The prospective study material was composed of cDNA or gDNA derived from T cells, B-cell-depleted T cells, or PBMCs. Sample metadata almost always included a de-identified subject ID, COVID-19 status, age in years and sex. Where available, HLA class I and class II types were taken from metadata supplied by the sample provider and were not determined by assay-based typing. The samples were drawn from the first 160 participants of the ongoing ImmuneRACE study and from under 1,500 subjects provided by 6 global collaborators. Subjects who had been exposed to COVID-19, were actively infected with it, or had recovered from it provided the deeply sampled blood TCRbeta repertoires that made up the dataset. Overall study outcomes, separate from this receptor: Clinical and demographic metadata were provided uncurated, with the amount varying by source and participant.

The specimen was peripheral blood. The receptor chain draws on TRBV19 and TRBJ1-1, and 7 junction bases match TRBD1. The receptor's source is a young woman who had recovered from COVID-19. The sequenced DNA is TGTGCCAGTAGTGTCCCAGGGGGAAACACTGAAGCTTTCTTT. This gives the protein CASSVPGGNTEAFF.